The entry below gives a single T cell receptor beta chain sequence along with its context. As yet, its antigen is unknown. With V trimmed by 0 bases and J by 1 base, 0 bases remained unmatched. CDR1 and CDR2 from the germline V gene are KGHDR and SFDVKD. The length of the CDR3 is 15 residues. Only in-frame clones appear in the TCRdb table, and some are missing; sequencing was by immunoSEQ multiplex PCR. This table holds some 170,000 clones, around 89% found once. The data were taken from a study of T cell responses to AZD1222 COVID-19 vaccine. Study-wide findings and caveats: The sample set comprised mostly white British donors with more females, and clonal diversity was possibly underestimated. Elevations in Spike-specific TCR breadth and depth followed administration of two AZD1222 doses. Without day 14 samples, only post-peak T cell repertoires were studied. Just 5 to 7 AZD1222 recipients tested seropositive at baseline.

V is TRBV24-1 and J is TRBJ2-3, with 7 nucleotides matching TRBD1. The sequenced sample was peripheral blood, obtained 28 days after the second dose of the MenACWY control vaccine. This receptor was identified in an adult who received the MenACWY meningococcal vaccine as a control. The CDR3 coding sequence is TGTGCCACCAGTGATTTGGACAGGGGCACAGATACGCAGTATTTT. It yields the protein CATSDLDRGTDTQYF.